This T cell receptor (beta chain) was profiled in a study of early T cells in non-severe SARS-CoV-2 infection. Trimming cost V 6 bases and J 2 bases; bases outside gene matches: 7. CDR3 length: 15 residues. The V gene's germline CDR1 is MDHEN and CDR2 SYDVKM. TCRdb re-called the 5' RACE reads with MiXCR, one entry per CDR3 protein. The data contain tens of thousands of distinct CDR3 sequences, 4.7% of them singletons. Ten or more counts support this clonotype. V gene TRBV28 combines with J gene TRBJ1-5; 7 bases match TRBD1. The sequence was collected from an adult who was a healthcare worker with PCR-confirmed SARS-CoV-2 infection or an uninfected control (not recorded which). Sequenced sample: whole blood. CDR3 region: CASSRPDRGNQPQHF. CDR3 sequence (DNA): TGTGCCAGCAGCCGTCCAGACAGGGGCAATCAGCCCCAGCATTTT.